A selection of T cell receptor beta chains follows, all from one sample in a study of identical twins. In TCRdb, the 5' RACE reads were re-called with MiXCR into one record per CDR3 protein. The data show more than 1.5 million distinct CDR3 sequences, under 35% seen once. Input material: cord blood. The receptors were sampled from a newborn girl in good health. CDR3s include the opening cysteine and the closing phenylalanine or tryptophan. The D gene is left open where the match is weak. Clone sizes are given selectively: once, few, many, or a class where the clone is expanded.

J: TRBJ2-5; D: TRBD2; V: TRBV6-5; size: NA; DNA: TGTGCCAGCAGTTACTCAAGGCGGGGGCAAGAGACCCAGTACTTC; CDR3: CASSYSRRGQETQYF
J: TRBJ2-4; D: NA; V: TRBV12-3/TRBV12-4; size: many; DNA: TGTGCCAGCAGTTTGTTACGGCAAAGTGTGTCCAAAAACATTCAGTACTTC; CDR3: CASSLLRQSVSKNIQYF
J: TRBJ2-7; D: TRBD2; V: TRBV12-3/TRBV12-4; size: NA; DNA: TGTGCCAGCAGTCCCCTACTAGCGGGAGTATCCTACGAGCAGTACTTC; CDR3: CASSPLLAGVSYEQYF
J: TRBJ2-3; D: NA; V: TRBV11-2; size: few; DNA: TGTGCCAGCAGCTTAGTGGTGGAGGGGCCGGGCACAGATACGCAGTATTTT; CDR3: CASSLVVEGPGTDTQYF
J: TRBJ2-1; D: TRBD1; V: TRBV19; size: few; DNA: TGTGCCAGTACCCTGGACAGGGGGCGAGGGGAGCAGTTCTTC; CDR3: CASTLDRGRGEQFF
J: TRBJ2-3; D: NA; V: TRBV30; size: few; DNA: TGTGCCTGGAGTGTACTTACCGATACGCAGTATTTT; CDR3: CAWSVLTDTQYF
J: TRBJ2-2; D: NA; V: TRBV7-9; size: NA; DNA: TGTGCCAGCAGCTTCGGACGGGAGTGGGTCGGGGAGCTGTTTTTT; CDR3: CASSFGREWVGELFF
J: TRBJ1-6; D: TRBD1; V: TRBV6-1; size: NA; DNA: TGTGCCGGCAGTTGGGACAGCGGCAATTCACCCCTCCACTTT; CDR3: CAGSWDSGNSPLHF
J: TRBJ2-7; D: TRBD2; V: TRBV14; size: few; DNA: TGTGCCAGCAGCCAAGCTGTAGCGGGAGCCTACGAGCAGTACTTC; CDR3: CASSQAVAGAYEQYF
J: TRBJ2-3; D: TRBD2; V: TRBV28; size: NA; DNA: TGTGCCATCAAATTCAGGGTAGGGACTAGCGGGAGGGCCAGAGATACGCAGTATTTT; CDR3: CAIKFRVGTSGRARDTQYF
J: TRBJ1-1; D: NA; V: TRBV20-1; size: NA; DNA: TGCAGTGCTAGAGACCGGGCCCAGAACACTGAAGCTTTCTTT; CDR3: CSARDRAQNTEAFF
J: TRBJ1-6; D: NA; V: TRBV2; size: once; DNA: TGTGCCAGCAGTGAAGGACAGACCAATTCACCCCTCCACTTT; CDR3: CASSEGQTNSPLHF
J: TRBJ2-7; D: TRBD2; V: TRBV27; size: NA; DNA: TGTGCCAGCAGTGCTAGCGGGAGAGACGAGCAGTACTTC; CDR3: CASSASGRDEQYF
J: TRBJ1-6; D: TRBD1; V: TRBV10-3; size: few; DNA: TGTGCCATCAGTGACACGACAGGGGGCTCCTATAATTCACCCCTCCACTTT; CDR3: CAISDTTGGSYNSPLHF
J: TRBJ2-3; D: TRBD2; V: TRBV4-1; size: NA; DNA: TGCGCCAGCAGCAAGGCGGGACTAGCGCCAGATACGCAGTATTTT; CDR3: CASSKAGLAPDTQYF
J: TRBJ1-6; D: NA; V: TRBV9; size: NA; DNA: TGTGCCAGCAGCGGCAGTTGGGTGGATTCACCCCTCCACTTT; CDR3: CASSGSWVDSPLHF
J: TRBJ2-3; D: NA; V: TRBV10-3; size: many; DNA: TGTGCCATCAGAATACAGGGCGCCACAGATACGCAGTATTTT; CDR3: CAIRIQGATDTQYF
J: TRBJ1-2; D: TRBD1; V: TRBV2; size: few; DNA: TGTGCCAGCAGTGCCCGGACAGGGGGCAGGGACTATGGCTACACCTTC; CDR3: CASSARTGGRDYGYTF
J: TRBJ1-1; D: TRBD1; V: TRBV20-1; size: NA; DNA: TGCAGTGCTTGCCACTACAGGGGGCTCAACACTGAAGCTTTCTTT; CDR3: CSACHYRGLNTEAFF
J: TRBJ1-2; D: TRBD1; V: TRBV20-1; size: NA; DNA: TGCAGTGCTAGAAGGGGCCTAACAGGGGGCACCTATGGCTACACCTTC; CDR3: CSARRGLTGGTYGYTF
J: TRBJ1-2; D: TRBD1; V: TRBV20-1; size: few; DNA: TGCAGTGCTCCGGACAGGGGTCCCTATGGCTACACCTTC; CDR3: CSAPDRGPYGYTF
J: TRBJ2-1; D: TRBD2; V: TRBV2; size: few; DNA: TGTGCCAGCACCTCACGGGGGACTAGCGGACGCTCCTACAATGAGCAGTTCTTC; CDR3: CASTSRGTSGRSYNEQFF
J: TRBJ2-7; D: NA; V: TRBV20-1; size: few; DNA: TGCAGTGCTAGAGGGACTTCGTCCTCTGGCGGTTTCTCCTACGAGCAGTACTTC; CDR3: CSARGTSSSGGFSYEQYF
J: TRBJ2-7; D: NA; V: TRBV4-1; size: many; DNA: TGCGCCAGCAGCCAAGTGGTTCCCTACGAGCAGTACTTC; CDR3: CASSQVVPYEQYF
J: TRBJ2-7; D: TRBD2; V: TRBV28; size: once; DNA: TGTGCCAGCAGTTTCCCGGGACTAGCGGGAGGTCCATTCTCCTACGAGCAGTACTTC; CDR3: CASSFPGLAGGPFSYEQYF
J: TRBJ2-4; D: NA; V: TRBV18; size: NA; DNA: TGTGCCAGCTCACCGAGACAGGATGGATTAGCCAAAAACATTCAGTACTTC; CDR3: CASSPRQDGLAKNIQYF
J: TRBJ1-5; D: NA; V: TRBV10-3; size: few; DNA: TGTGCCATCAGTGAGCGTTCACAGGGTGGACAGCCCCAGCATTTT; CDR3: CAISERSQGGQPQHF
J: TRBJ2-1; D: NA; V: TRBV20-1; size: NA; DNA: TGCAGTGCTAGAGGGGGGTATAACCACAATGAGCAGTTCTTC; CDR3: CSARGGYNHNEQFF
J: TRBJ2-5; D: NA; V: TRBV12-3/TRBV12-4; size: many; DNA: TGTGCCAGCAGTTTTTCGGTGGGCGCTCAGGAGACCCAGTACTTC; CDR3: CASSFSVGAQETQYF
J: TRBJ2-5; D: NA; V: TRBV19; size: NA; DNA: TGTGCCAGTAGTCCCGACAGGGTGATAGTAAGCGGGAGCGATTTCTACAATGAGCAGTACTTC; CDR3: CASSPDRVIVSGSDFYNEQYF
J: TRBJ1-1; D: TRBD1; V: TRBV5-1; size: few; DNA: TGCGCCAGCAGCTTTGCAGGGGGCGGGGAGACTGAAGCTTTCTTT; CDR3: CASSFAGGGETEAFF
J: TRBJ2-7; D: NA; V: TRBV6-5; size: few; DNA: TGTGCCAGCAGTTACGCCGGGGACGGAGCCTACGAGCAGTACTTC; CDR3: CASSYAGDGAYEQYF
J: TRBJ2-1; D: NA; V: TRBV4-1; size: few; DNA: TGCGCCAGCAGCCAAGTACCCGCCCCGTACAATGAGCAGTTCTTC; CDR3: CASSQVPAPYNEQFF
J: TRBJ1-2; D: TRBD1; V: TRBV12-3/TRBV12-4; size: NA; DNA: TGTGCCAGCAGTTTCCGACAGGGGGCCTATGGCTACACCTTC; CDR3: CASSFRQGAYGYTF
J: TRBJ2-1; D: TRBD1; V: TRBV29-1; size: NA; DNA: TGCAGCGTTGAGGACCCGGGGACAGGAGATTACAATGAGCAGTTCTTC; CDR3: CSVEDPGTGDYNEQFF
J: TRBJ2-3; D: NA; V: TRBV28; size: many; DNA: TGTGCCAGCAGCTTAAGAGATACGCAGTATTTT; CDR3: CASSLRDTQYF
J: TRBJ2-3; D: NA; V: TRBV5-1; size: many; DNA: TGCGCCAGCAGCTTAAGGACAGTTACAGATACGCAGTATTTT; CDR3: CASSLRTVTDTQYF
J: TRBJ1-5; D: NA; V: TRBV20-1; size: NA; DNA: TGCAGTGCTAGAGCTCGGGATCAGCCCCAGCCTTTT; CDR3: CSARARDQPQPF
J: TRBJ2-5; D: TRBD2; V: TRBV7-2; size: few; DNA: TGTGCCAGCAGCTTAGGCGGGAGTGCGGAGACCCAGTACTTC; CDR3: CASSLGGSAETQYF
J: TRBJ2-7; D: NA; V: TRBV4-2; size: many; DNA: TGTGCCAGCAGCCAAGATTCCGGGGGACACCGAGTTTACGAGCAGTACTTC; CDR3: CASSQDSGGHRVYEQYF
J: TRBJ2-5; D: NA; V: TRBV4-1; size: NA; DNA: TGCGCCAGCAGCCAAGATTGGGCCCAAGAGACCCAGTACTTC; CDR3: CASSQDWAQETQYF
J: TRBJ2-1; D: NA; V: TRBV6-5; size: few; DNA: TGTGCCAGCAGGGTCCTGACCACAGGGAACAATGAGCAGTTCTTC; CDR3: CASRVLTTGNNEQFF
J: TRBJ2-3; D: NA; V: TRBV15; size: few; DNA: TGTGCCACCAGCAGAGGGGGGGGCTTCCCAAACACAGATACGCAGTATTTT; CDR3: CATSRGGGFPNTDTQYF
J: TRBJ1-6; D: NA; V: TRBV28; size: few; DNA: TGTGCCAGCAGTTCGGGGGTCCTCCACTTT; CDR3: CASSSGVLHF
J: TRBJ1-5; D: NA; V: TRBV20-1; size: NA; DNA: TGCAGTGCGGAGTCGGGGTTTCAGCCCCAGCATTTT; CDR3: CSAESGFQPQHF
J: TRBJ1-2; D: NA; V: TRBV7-9; size: once; DNA: TGTGCCAGCAGCCCCCGGGACTTCAACCATGGCTACACCTTC; CDR3: CASSPRDFNHGYTF